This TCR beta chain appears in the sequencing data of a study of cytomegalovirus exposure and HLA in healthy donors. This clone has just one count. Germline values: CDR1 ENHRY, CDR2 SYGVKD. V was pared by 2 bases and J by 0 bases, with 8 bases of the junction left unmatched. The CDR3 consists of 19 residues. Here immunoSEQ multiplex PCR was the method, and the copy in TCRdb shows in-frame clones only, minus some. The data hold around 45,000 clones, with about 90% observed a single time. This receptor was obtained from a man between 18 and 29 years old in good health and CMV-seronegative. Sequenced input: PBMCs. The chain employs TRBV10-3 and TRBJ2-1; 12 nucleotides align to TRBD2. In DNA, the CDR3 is TGTGCCATCAGTGAGAAAGTAGGACTAGCGGGGAGCTCCTACAATGAGCAGTTCTTC. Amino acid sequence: CAISEKVGLAGSSYNEQFF.